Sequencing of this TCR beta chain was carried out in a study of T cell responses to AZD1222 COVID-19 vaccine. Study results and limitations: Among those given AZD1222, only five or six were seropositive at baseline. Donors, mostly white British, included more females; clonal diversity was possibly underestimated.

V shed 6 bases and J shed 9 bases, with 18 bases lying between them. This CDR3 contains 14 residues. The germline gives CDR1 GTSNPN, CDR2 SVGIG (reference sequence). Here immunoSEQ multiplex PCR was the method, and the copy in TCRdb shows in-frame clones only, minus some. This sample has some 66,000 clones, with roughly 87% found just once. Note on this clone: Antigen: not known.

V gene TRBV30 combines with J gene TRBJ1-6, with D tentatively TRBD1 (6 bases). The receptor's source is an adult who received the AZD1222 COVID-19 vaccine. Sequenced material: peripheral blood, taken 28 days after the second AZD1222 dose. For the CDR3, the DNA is TGTGCCTGCTACCAGGGGAATTCTGGTTCACCCCTCCACTTT. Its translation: CACYQGNSGSPLHF.